Detailed here is one T cell receptor (beta chain). The antigen is not known. These data originate in a study of T cells in Graves' hyperthyroidism and ophthalmopathy. Points from the study as a whole: Blood also carried most thyroid clonotypes expanded above 0.001.

Amplification of TCR beta CDR3 regions used RNA as the template. The TCR CDR3 was amplified in a first-round RT-PCR using the HTBI primer set. TCRdb redid the calling of the multiplex PCR reads with MiXCR, one entry per CDR3 protein. Seen here are approximately 560,000 distinct CDR3 sequences, around 42% observed once, and the top ten hold roughly 8.2%. The length of the CDR3 is 14 residues. Trimming cost V 3 bases and J 9 bases; bases outside gene matches: 7. Looked up from germline, CDR1 is SQVTM and CDR2 is ANQGSEA. The chain is built from TRBV29-1 and TRBJ1-6, with TRBD1 matching 8 bases. The sequenced sample was peripheral blood or thyroid tissue (not recorded which). The receptor was derived from a woman aged 18-29 years with Graves' hyperthyroidism. CDR3: CSVERTGTGSPLHF. The CDR3 coding sequence is TGCAGCGTTGAGCGGACAGGGACCGGTTCACCCCTCCACTTT.